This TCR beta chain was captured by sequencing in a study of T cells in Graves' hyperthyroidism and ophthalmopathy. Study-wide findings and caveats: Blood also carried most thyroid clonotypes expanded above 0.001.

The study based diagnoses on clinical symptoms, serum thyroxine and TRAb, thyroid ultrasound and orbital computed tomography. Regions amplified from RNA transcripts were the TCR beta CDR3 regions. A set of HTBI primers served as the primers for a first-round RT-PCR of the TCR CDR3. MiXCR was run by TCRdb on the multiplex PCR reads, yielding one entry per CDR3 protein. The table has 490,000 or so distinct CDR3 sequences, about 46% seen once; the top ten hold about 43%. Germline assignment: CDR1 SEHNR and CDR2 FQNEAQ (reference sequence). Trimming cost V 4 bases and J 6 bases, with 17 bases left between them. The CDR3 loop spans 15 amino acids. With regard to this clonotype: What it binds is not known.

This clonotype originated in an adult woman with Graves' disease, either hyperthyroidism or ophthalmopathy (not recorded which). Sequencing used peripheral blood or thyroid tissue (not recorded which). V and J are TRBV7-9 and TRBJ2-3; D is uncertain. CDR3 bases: TGTGCCAGCAGCTCGTCAGATACCCCACGGGATACGCAGTATTTT. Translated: CASSSSDTPRDTQYF.